The sample holds many counts of the clone carrying this T cell receptor beta chain. What it binds is not known. The data belong to a study of T cells in Graves' hyperthyroidism and ophthalmopathy. General study results and limits: Ophthalmopathy and stable hyperthyroidism were separated by a 13 V-J model. Most thyroid-expanded clonotypes above 0.001 were also found in blood.

Regions amplified from RNA transcripts were the TCR beta CDR3 regions. First-round RT-PCR targeting the TCR CDR3 was performed with the HTBI primer set. TCRdb recomputed calls from the multiplex PCR reads with MiXCR, one row per CDR3 protein. Here the sample spans 250,000 to 300,000 distinct CDR3 sequences, about 19% being singletons. Among ophthalmopathy patients, the Clinical Activity Score reached at least 3, the NOSPECS grade reached at least 4, and duration remained under 3 months. Extraction of PBMCs used 8 to 10 ml of fresh peripheral blood. CDR3 length equals 18 residues. Losses at the gene ends were 4 bases for V and 2 bases for J; bases not matched to a gene: 10. From germline, CDR1 is SGHAT and CDR2 FQNNGV.

The sequencing input was blood. The V call is TRBV11-2, the J call TRBJ2-1, with 11 bases matching TRBD2. This TCR derives from a man aged 50-59 years with Graves' ophthalmopathy. Here the CDR3 reads CASSSTEPSGRTYNEQFF. CDR3 DNA sequence: TGTGCCAGCAGCTCCACAGAACCTAGCGGGAGGACCTACAATGAGCAGTTCTTC.